The 25 T cell receptor beta chains given below trace back to one sample, sequenced in a study of shared clonotypes between healthy human individuals. The table came from immunoSEQ multiplex PCR; TCRdb's copy has only in-frame clones and leaves some out. The data contain about 2.4 million clones, more than 85% of them singletons. Sequenced: naive CD4+ T cells from PBMCs. Described subset: CD45RA+ positively selected. These receptors all stem from a man aged 18 to 35 in good health. Some clones in this sample may be carry-over from other donors' samples.

This rearrangement joins TRBV10-3 to TRBJ2-7, with 10 bases aligning to TRBD1. This CDR3 spans 15 amino acids. The V gene's germline CDR1 is ENHRY and CDR2 SYGVKD. Trimming took 0 bases from V and 3 from J; bases not matched to a gene: 2. CDR3 loop: CAISESGTGVYEQYF. CDR3 DNA sequence: TGTGCCATCAGTGAGTCCGGGACAGGGGTCTACGAGCAGTACTTC.

The V call is TRBV9, the J call TRBJ2-4; TRBD2 aligns across 7 bases. Losses at the gene ends were 4 bases for V and 4 bases for J; bases not matched to a gene: 2. CDR1 and CDR2 from the germline V gene are SGDLS and YYNGEE. CDR3 length: 13 residues. The CDR3 DNA reads TGTGCCAGCAGCCAGGGAGGGAAAAACATTCAGTACTTC. Amino acid sequence: CASSQGGKNIQYF.

The J gene is TRBJ1-1, the V gene TRBV6-6; D is unclear. The CDR3 has 15 residues. V was clipped by 2 bases and J by 3 bases, with 13 bases between them. CDR1 MNHNY and CDR2 SVGAGI come from the germline V gene (reference sequence). CDR3 coding DNA: TGTGCCAGCAGTTACACGGGTAGGAGCGACACTGAAGCTTTCTTT. This codes for CASSYTGRSDTEAFF.

This clone appeared a single time. V usage is TRBV12-5 and J usage is TRBJ2-1, with 14 bases identical to TRBD2. In germline, CDR1 is LGHNT, CDR2 FRNRAP. The CDR3 totals 20 residues. The junction had 9 bases not matched to a gene; V was cut back by 2 bases and J by 0 bases. The CDR3 DNA reads as TGTGCTAGTGGTTTGACGGGACTAGCGGGAGCCCCGAGCTCCTACAATGAGCAGTTCTTC. Its translation is CASGLTGLAGAPSSYNEQFF.

The chain combines TRBV10-2 with TRBJ2-3, with D hard to call. Germline V gives CDR1 WSHSY, CDR2 SAAADI. The CDR3 has 14 residues. The ends were cut back, 7 bases at V and 0 bases at J, with 11 bases in the middle. This CDR3 reads CASKPNHSTDTQYF. The CDR3 DNA is TGCGCCAGCAAACCGAACCACAGCACAGATACGCAGTATTTT.

CDR3 residues: CASSPRGSGGGAGAYEQYF. DNA of the CDR3: TGTGCCAGCAGCCCCCGCGGTTCGGGAGGGGGGGCAGGGGCCTACGAGCAGTACTTC. The V gene is TRBV7-3, the J gene TRBJ2-7; 8 bases are shared with TRBD2. Germline V gene lookup returns CDR1 SGHTA and CDR2 FQGTGA. With 5 bases clipped from V and 2 bases from J, the junction kept 20 bases outside the gene matches. CDR3 length equals 19 residues. The complete variable domain, with remaining parts taken from reference TRBV7-3 and TRBJ2-7, reads GAGVSQTPSNKVTEKGKYVELRCDPISGHTALYWYRQSLGQGPEFLIYFQGTGAADDSGLPNDRFFAVRPEGSVSTLKIQRTERGDSAVYLCASSPRGSGGGAGAYEQYFGPGTRLTVT.

This chain links TRBV6-1 with TRBJ2-1; D is unclear. CDR3 length equals 13 residues. Germline CDR1 reads MNHNS; CDR2 reads SASEGT. V lost 3 bases and J lost 10, with 13 bases in between. The CDR3 spells CASSEGPFGEQFF. Written as DNA, the CDR3 is TGTGCCAGCAGTGAGGGTCCCTTCGGCGAGCAGTTCTTC.

The V and J genes are TRBV6-1 and TRBJ1-2; D is unclear. V was clipped by 1 base and J by 3 bases, with 9 bases between them. The length of the CDR3 is 14 residues. The germline CDR1 and CDR2 sequences are MNHNS and SASEGT. CDR3 in amino acids: CASSEGGLDYGYTF. In DNA, the CDR3 is TGTGCCAGCAGTGAAGGTGGACTCGACTATGGCTACACCTTC.

The chain has TRBV7-2 and TRBJ2-7; the D is unclear. The CDR3 has 15 residues. V was trimmed by 4 bases and J by 4 bases, leaving 17 bases between them. Germline V CDR1 and CDR2: SGHTA, FQGNSA. In nucleotides, the CDR3 is TGTGCCAGCAGCTATAGGGCGGCCTCCGTATACGAGCAGTACTTC. Its protein product is CASSYRAASVYEQYF.

The rearrangement joins TRBV6-1 to TRBJ2-3; D is undetermined. Trimming left V 4 bases short and J 5 bases short, with 16 bases between. Germline V gene data show CDR1 as MNHNS and CDR2 as SASEGT. This CDR3 has 15 amino acids. CDR3 amino acids: CASSASLGSRDTQYF. DNA of the CDR3: TGTGCCAGCAGTGCCTCCCTGGGAAGTAGAGATACGCAGTATTTT.

The chain is built from TRBV6-5 and TRBJ2-3, with D hard to call. The V gene's germline CDR1 is MNHEY and CDR2 SVGAGI. CDR3 length: 13 amino acids. Trimming cost V 5 bases and J 4 bases, with 10 bases left between them. CDR3: CASSTSRSDTQYF. The CDR3 DNA reads TGTGCCAGCAGTACATCACGATCAGATACGCAGTATTTT.

CDR3 nucleotide sequence: TGTGCTAGTGGTCCAGGACAGGGGGCGGTCCACGAGCAGTACTTC. It translates to CASGPGQGAVHEQYF. The chain employs TRBV12-5 and TRBJ2-7; 11 bases match TRBD1. With V trimmed by 5 bases and J by 5 bases, 8 bases remained unmatched. CDR3 length: 15 residues. In germline, CDR1 is LGHNT, CDR2 FRNRAP.

V and J are TRBV4-2 and TRBJ2-7; D is undetermined. The CDR3 consists of 13 residues. Germline-derived CDR1 and CDR2 are LGHNA and YNFKEQ. The V end was cut by 0 bases, the J end by 7 bases, with 10 bases between. The CDR3: CASSQDETREQYF. The CDR3 bases are TGTGCCAGCAGCCAAGATGAGACGCGGGAGCAGTACTTC.

A few counts support this clone. This sequence joins TRBV28 and TRBJ1-5, with D maybe TRBD1 (5 bases). The V gene lost 6 bases and the J gene lost 3 bases, with 12 bases spanning the gap. The CDR3 has 14 amino acids. The germline V gene has CDR1 MDHEN and CDR2 SYDVKM. CDR3 nucleotide sequence: TGTGCCAGCAGCTCCAGTGGGACCAATCAGCCCCAGCATTTT. It specifies CASSSSGTNQPQHF.

This chain connects TRBV27 to TRBJ2-1; possibly TRBD1 for D (6 bases). The CDR3 is 16 residues long. The germline V and J ends were trimmed by 3 bases and 1 base, with 13 bases remaining between them. The V gene's germline CDR1 is MNHEY and CDR2 SMNVEV (reference sequence). CDR3: CASSFRQVRSYNEQFF. CDR3 nucleotides: TGTGCCAGCAGTTTCCGACAGGTGAGGTCCTACAATGAGCAGTTCTTC.

The J gene is TRBJ1-3, the V gene TRBV5-4; TRBD1 aligns across 9 bases. Trimming cost V 0 bases and J 3 bases; bases outside gene matches: 4. Germline CDR1 reads SGHNT; CDR2 reads YYREEE (reference sequence). The CDR3 is made up of 16 amino acids. The CDR3 DNA sequence: TGTGCCAGCAGCTTGGACAGGGGGCTCGGTGGAAACACCATATATTTT. Translation gives CASSLDRGLGGNTIYF.

The J gene is TRBJ2-3, the V gene TRBV5-1; 12 positions agree with TRBD2. This CDR3 has 21 residues. Germline CDR1 and CDR2: SGHRS and YFSETQ. Trimming removed 3 bases from V and 0 bases from J; junction bases left unmatched: 17. The CDR3 region has the DNA TGCGCCAGCAGCTCCTCTTTGCACTATACCGGGACTAGCGGGAGCACAGATACGCAGTATTTT. The encoded protein is CASSSSLHYTGTSGSTDTQYF.

This chain joins TRBV7-4 and TRBJ1-2, with D tentatively TRBD1 (5 bases). This CDR3 comprises 14 residues. V was cut by 4 bases and J by 0 bases, with 9 bases left in between. Germline CDR1 reads SGHVT; CDR2 reads SQSDAQ. CDR3 in DNA: TGTGCCAGCAGCTCGCAGGGACCTAACTATGGCTACACCTTC. Its protein is CASSSQGPNYGYTF. The variable domain in full, with the rest retrieved from reference TRBV7-4 and TRBJ1-2, is GAGVSQSPRYKVAKRGRDVALRCDSISGHVTLYWYRQTLGQGSEVLTYSQSDAQRDKSGRPSGRFSAERPERSVSTLKIQRTEQGDSAVYLCASSSQGPNYGYTFGSGTRLTVV.

The chain has TRBV28 and TRBJ1-2; no clear D gene. The V and J ends lost 2 bases and 3 bases respectively, with 7 bases between them. Per germline, CDR1 MDHEN and CDR2 SYDVKM. This CDR3 is 13 amino acids long. CDR3 loop: CASSLIGYYGYTF. CDR3 DNA: TGTGCCAGCAGTTTAATAGGGTACTATGGCTACACCTTC.

The CDR3 DNA is TGCGCCAGCAGCGACACTAGCGGGAGATCTATAGATACGCAGTATTTT. Its translation: CASSDTSGRSIDTQYF. This chain joins TRBV5-1 and TRBJ2-3; 11 positions agree with TRBD2. Germline trimming cut 4 bases from V and 5 bases from J; bases unmatched to any gene: 9. From germline, CDR1 is SGHRS and CDR2 YFSETQ. The CDR3 extends over 16 amino acids.

The chain joins TRBV5-1 to TRBJ1-3; D unresolved. V lost 3 bases and J lost 0, with 13 bases in between. The CDR3 spans 16 residues. Germline V gives CDR1 SGHRS, CDR2 YFSETQ. The CDR3 DNA is TGCGCCAGCAGCTCCCTCGACGTGAGCTCTGGAAACACCATATATTTT. Its translation is CASSSLDVSSGNTIYF.

This chain uses TRBV29-1 with TRBJ2-7; 7 positions match TRBD2. CDR3 length: 14 amino acids. J lost 7 bases, V lost 4 bases, and 13 bases had no gene match. CDR1 and CDR2 from the germline V gene are SQVTM and ANQGSEA. The CDR3 nucleotides are TGCAGCGTTGGAGCGGGAAGGGTGGCACGGGAGCAGTACTTC. It encodes CSVGAGRVAREQYF.

On this clone: Other DNA sequences in this sample translate to the same CDR3. V gene TRBV9 combines with J gene TRBJ2-3, with 12 bases that match TRBD2. The CDR3 spans 16 residues. The junction had 4 bases not matched to a gene; V was cut back by 3 bases and J by 2 bases. Germline V lookup: CDR1 SGDLS, CDR2 YYNGEE. CDR3 coding DNA: TGTGCCAGCAGCGGAGGGACTAGCGGGCTCACAGATACGCAGTATTTT. Its protein is CASSGGTSGLTDTQYF.

The chain uses TRBV28 and TRBJ2-5; perhaps D is TRBD1 or TRBD2 (5 bases each). This CDR3 has 13 residues. Germline V gives CDR1 MDHEN, CDR2 SYDVKM. Deletions cut 10 bases from V and 5 bases from J, with 17 bases between. Here the CDR3 DNA reads TGTGCCACCCTCGGTGGGGGAAGGGAGACCCAGTACTTC. Protein: CATLGGGRETQYF.

The J gene is TRBJ2-7, the V gene TRBV19, with a tentative D call TRBD1 (6 bases). The CDR3 covers 14 residues. Between the trimmed V and J ends, which lost 6 bases and 2 bases, there was a span of 14 bases. The germline gives CDR1 LNHDA, CDR2 SQIVND (reference sequence). In nucleotides, the CDR3 is TGTGCCAGTAGGGGGGCTGGGGGAGCCTACGAGCAGTACTTC. This codes for CASRGAGGAYEQYF.